This TCR beta chain was sequenced for a study of STAT5B mutations in CD4+ large granular lymphocyte leukemia. General study results and limits: 8/27 top patient clones versus 2/35 control clones were TRBV06-family.

The method was immunoSEQ multiplex PCR; TCRdb's version includes in-frame clones alone and lacks a portion of them. Here the sample spans fewer than 45,000 clones, about 88% being singletons. The trim removed 2 bases at V and 3 bases at J, leaving 10 bases unmatched. CDR3 length equals 18 residues. The germline gives CDR1 LNHNV, CDR2 YYDKDF (reference sequence). A word on this clone: What it recognizes is unknown.

Sequenced input: CD4+ T cells from blood buffy coats. The genes are TRBV15 and TRBJ2-2, with TRBD2 matching over 9 bases. The TCR was taken from a human donor in good health. CDR3 nucleotides: TGTGCCACCAGCAGAAATCCAGGGGCGGGAGGGGACACCGGGGAGCTGTTTTTT. Amino acids: CATSRNPGAGGDTGELFF.